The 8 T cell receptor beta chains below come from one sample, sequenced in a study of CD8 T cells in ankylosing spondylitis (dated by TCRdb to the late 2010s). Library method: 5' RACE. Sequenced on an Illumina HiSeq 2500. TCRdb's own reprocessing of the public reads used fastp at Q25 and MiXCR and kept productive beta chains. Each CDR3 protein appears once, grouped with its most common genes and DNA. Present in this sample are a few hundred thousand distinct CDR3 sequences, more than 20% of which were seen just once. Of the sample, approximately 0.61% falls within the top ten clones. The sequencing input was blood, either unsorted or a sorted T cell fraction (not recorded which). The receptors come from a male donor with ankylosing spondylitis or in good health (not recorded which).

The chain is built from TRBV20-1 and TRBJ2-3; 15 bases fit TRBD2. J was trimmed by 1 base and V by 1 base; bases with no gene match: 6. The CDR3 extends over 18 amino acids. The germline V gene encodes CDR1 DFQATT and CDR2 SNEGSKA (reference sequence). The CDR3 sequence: CSARGGLAGGTGTDTQYF. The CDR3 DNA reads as TGCAGTGCTAGAGGGGGACTAGCGGGGGGCACCGGCACAGATACGCAGTATTTT.

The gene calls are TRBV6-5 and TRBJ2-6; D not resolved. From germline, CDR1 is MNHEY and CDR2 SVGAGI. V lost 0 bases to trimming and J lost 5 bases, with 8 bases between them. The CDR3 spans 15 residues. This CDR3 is CASSYSVARANVLTF. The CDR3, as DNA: TGTGCCAGCAGTTACTCAGTAGCTAGGGCCAACGTCCTGACTTTC.

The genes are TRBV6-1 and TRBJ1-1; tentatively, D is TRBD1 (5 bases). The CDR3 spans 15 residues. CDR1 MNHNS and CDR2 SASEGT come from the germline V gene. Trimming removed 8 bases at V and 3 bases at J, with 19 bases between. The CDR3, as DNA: TGTGCCAGCCGCCCGGCGGGCAGGGAGGACACTGAAGCTTTCTTT. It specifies CASRPAGREDTEAFF.

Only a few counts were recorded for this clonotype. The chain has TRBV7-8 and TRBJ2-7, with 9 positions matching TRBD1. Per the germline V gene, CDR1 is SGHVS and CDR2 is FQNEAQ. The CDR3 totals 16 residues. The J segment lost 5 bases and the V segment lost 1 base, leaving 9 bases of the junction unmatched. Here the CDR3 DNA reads TGTGCCAGCAGCTTAGGAATTCGGGACAGGGCCGACGAGCAGTACTTC. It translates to CASSLGIRDRADEQYF.

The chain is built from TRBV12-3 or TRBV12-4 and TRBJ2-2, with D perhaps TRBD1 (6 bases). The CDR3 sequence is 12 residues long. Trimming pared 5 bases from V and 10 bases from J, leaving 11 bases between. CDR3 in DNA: TGTGCCAGCAGTCGACAGGACTCGGAGCTGTTTTTT. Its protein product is CASSRQDSELFF.

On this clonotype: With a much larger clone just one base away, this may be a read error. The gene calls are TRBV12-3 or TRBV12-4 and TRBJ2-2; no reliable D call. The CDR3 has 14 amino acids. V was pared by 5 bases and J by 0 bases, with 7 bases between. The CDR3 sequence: CASSKTANTGELFF. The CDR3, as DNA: TGTGCCAGCAGTAAGACGGCGAACACCGGGGAGCTGTTTTTT.

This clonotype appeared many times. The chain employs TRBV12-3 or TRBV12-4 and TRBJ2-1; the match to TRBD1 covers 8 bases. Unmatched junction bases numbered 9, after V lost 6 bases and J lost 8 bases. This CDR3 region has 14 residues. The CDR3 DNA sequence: TGTGCCAGCAGCGACAGGGGAGCTGGGGATGAGCAGTTCTTC. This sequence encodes CASSDRGAGDEQFF.

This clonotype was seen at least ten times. The CDR3 sequence: CASRETALSYEQYF. The CDR3 coding sequence is TGTGCCAGCAGGGAGACGGCCTTATCCTACGAGCAGTACTTC. The genes are TRBV7-9 and TRBJ2-7; D ambiguous. This CDR3 is built from 14 residues. V shed 6 bases and J shed 1 base, with 13 bases lying between them. Looked up from germline, CDR1 is SEHNR and CDR2 is FQNEAQ (reference sequence). The full variable domain, rest sourced from reference TRBV7-9 and TRBJ2-7, is DTGVSQNPRHKITKRGQNVTFRCDPISEHNRLYWYRQTLGQGPEFLTYFQNEAQLEKSRLLSDRFSAERPKGSFSTLEIQRTEQGDSAMYLCASRETALSYEQYFGPGTRLTVT.